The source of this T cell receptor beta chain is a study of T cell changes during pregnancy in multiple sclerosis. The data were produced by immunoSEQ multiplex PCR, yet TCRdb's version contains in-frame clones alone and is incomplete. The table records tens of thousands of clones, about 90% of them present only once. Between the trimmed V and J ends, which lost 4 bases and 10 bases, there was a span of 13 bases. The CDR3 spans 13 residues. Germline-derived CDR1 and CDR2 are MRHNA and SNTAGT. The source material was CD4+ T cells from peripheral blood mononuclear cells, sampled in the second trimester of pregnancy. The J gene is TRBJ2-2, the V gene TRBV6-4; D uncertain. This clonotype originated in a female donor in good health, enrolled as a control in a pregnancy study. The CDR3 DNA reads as TGTGCCAGCAGTGCACGGTTCGGTGCGGAGCTGTTTTTT. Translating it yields CASSARFGAELFF.